Shown below are 15 T cell receptor beta chains from a single sample sequenced in a study of cytomegalovirus exposure and HLA in healthy donors. Clones were sequenced by immunoSEQ multiplex PCR, and TCRdb holds only the in-frame ones, with some missing. Of 120,000 or so clones in the sample, approximately 90% were seen once. The sample taken for sequencing was PBMCs. The receptor source for this set is a woman between 18 and 29 years old in good health and CMV-seronegative.

The chain is built from TRBV28 and TRBJ2-7, with 10 bases fitting TRBD1. The CDR3 is 16 amino acids. CDR1 MDHEN and CDR2 SYDVKM come from the germline V gene. V was pared by 6 bases and J by 3 bases, with 11 bases of the junction left unmatched. As DNA, the CDR3 is TGTGCCAGCAGAGACTTCCCGGGACAGGGGATCTACGAGCAGTACTTC. Translated, it gives CASRDFPGQGIYEQYF.

V and J are TRBV2 and TRBJ1-3, with 9 bases that match TRBD1. CDR1 is SNHLY, CDR2 FYNNEI, per germline. V shed 4 bases and J 1 base; nucleotides not matched to a gene: 8. The CDR3 runs 17 residues. The DNA for the CDR3 is TGTGCCAGCAGTGCGTATCCGGGACAGGGATCTGGAAACACCATATATTTT. Amino acid sequence: CASSAYPGQGSGNTIYF. The variable domain in full, with the rest retrieved from reference TRBV2 and TRBJ1-3, is EPEVTQTPSHQVTQMGQEVILRCVPISNHLYFYWYRQILGQKVEFLVSFYNNEISEKSEIFDDQFSVERPDGSNFTLKIRSTKLEDSAMYFCASSAYPGQGSGNTIYFGEGSWLTVV.

DNA for the CDR3: TGTGCCAGCAGTTATTGGGACAGACGGAACACTGAAGCTTTCTTT. Translating gives CASSYWDRRNTEAFF. The rearrangement uses TRBV6-5 and TRBJ1-1; 7 bases match TRBD1. This CDR3 has 15 residues. Germline CDR1 MNHEY, CDR2 SVGAGI. Trimming cost V 3 bases and J 1 base; bases outside gene matches: 5.

V and J are TRBV7-9 and TRBJ1-2; no firm D call. This CDR3 spans 14 amino acids. Germline V lookup: CDR1 SEHNR, CDR2 FQNEAQ (reference sequence). V lost 3 bases and J 2 bases, leaving 10 bases between the germline ends. In DNA form, the CDR3 reads TGTGCCAGCAGCTTCGAAGGAGCGAACTATGGCTACACCTTC. Translating it yields CASSFEGANYGYTF.

The chain combines TRBV28 with TRBJ2-2; no firm D call. The V and J ends lost 5 bases and 5 bases respectively, with 6 bases between them. There are 12 residues in the CDR3. Germline V gene lookup returns CDR1 MDHEN and CDR2 SYDVKM. CDR3 residues: CASSLGTGELFF. The CDR3 coding sequence is TGTGCCAGCAGTCTCGGGACCGGGGAGCTGTTTTTT.

In this sample, this clone turned up once. The CDR3 bases are TGTGCCAGTAGTAAAATCCAGGGCCAACCTTACAATGAGCAGTTCTTC. It specifies CASSKIQGQPYNEQFF. The V and J genes are TRBV19 and TRBJ2-1; tentatively, D is TRBD1 (5 bases). This CDR3 is built from 16 residues. Germline V CDR1 and CDR2: LNHDA, SQIVND (reference sequence). The V gene lost 4 bases and the J gene lost 4 bases, with 17 bases spanning the gap.

The chain links TRBV27 to TRBJ1-1; possibly TRBD1 for D (6 bases). Looked up from germline, CDR1 is MNHEY and CDR2 is SMNVEV (reference sequence). V lost 5 bases and J lost 3, with 10 bases in between. The CDR3 has 13 residues. The CDR3 region is CASSDRPYTEAFF. Here the CDR3 DNA reads TGTGCCAGCAGTGACAGGCCCTACACTGAAGCTTTCTTT.

The chain combines TRBV7-9 with TRBJ1-2, with D perhaps TRBD1 (5 bases). Germline CDR1 is SEHNR and CDR2 is FQNEAQ (reference sequence). The germline V and J ends were trimmed by 5 bases and 8 bases, with 15 bases remaining between them. The CDR3 sequence is 13 residues long. The CDR3 nucleotides are TGTGCCAGCAGCCCCTCAGGGTTTTGGGGCTACACCTTC. This encodes CASSPSGFWGYTF.

V usage is TRBV27 and J usage is TRBJ2-1; maybe TRBD1 (6 bases). The CDR3 spans 15 residues. Germline CDR1 and CDR2: MNHEY and SMNVEV (reference sequence). Trimming removed 3 bases from V and 9 bases from J, with 18 bases in between. CDR3 sequence reads: CASSLGPGRGGEQFF. The CDR3 DNA follows: TGTGCCAGCAGTTTGGGGCCGGGACGAGGGGGTGAGCAGTTCTTC.

V gene TRBV5-1 combines with J gene TRBJ2-3; 7 positions match TRBD2. The CDR3 consists of 14 residues. Germline V gives CDR1 SGHRS, CDR2 YFSETQ. Trimming cost V 4 bases and J 2 bases; bases outside gene matches: 4. CDR3 in DNA: TGCGCCAGCAGCCAGCGGGACCCCACAGATACGCAGTATTTT. Translated, it gives CASSQRDPTDTQYF.

CDR3: CASSQVAGRSQETQYF. The CDR3 nucleotides read TGCGCCAGCAGCCAAGTGGCCGGGAGAAGTCAAGAGACCCAGTACTTC. The rearrangement uses TRBV4-1 and TRBJ2-5, with a weak D call TRBD2 (6 bases). The CDR3 covers 16 residues. CDR1 is MGHRA, CDR2 YSYEKL, per germline. Trimming left V 1 base short and J 2 bases short, with 14 bases between.

The J gene is TRBJ2-5, the V gene TRBV5-1; D is perhaps TRBD2 (5 bases). V lost 1 base and J 4 bases, leaving 14 bases between the germline ends. There are 15 residues in the CDR3. Germline lookup yields CDR1 SGHRS and CDR2 YFSETQ. CDR3 sequence reads: CASSLIPGSSETQYF. The CDR3, as DNA: TGCGCCAGCAGCTTGATTCCGGGGAGTTCAGAGACCCAGTACTTC.

The CDR3 sequence: CASSSDTSIQETQYF. The CDR3, as DNA: TGCGCCAGCAGCTCTGACACATCCATCCAAGAGACCCAGTACTTC. This chain joins TRBV5-1 and TRBJ2-5, with unresolved D. Trimming stripped 3 bases from V and 1 base from J, with 13 bases between. Germline CDR1 is SGHRS and CDR2 is YFSETQ. The length of the CDR3 is 15 residues.

This clone was seen only once. The chain carries TRBV7-8 and TRBJ2-1, with TRBD2 matching over 10 bases. Trimming removed 6 bases from V and 4 bases from J; junction bases left unmatched: 6. Looked up from germline, CDR1 is SGHVS and CDR2 is FQNEAQ. The CDR3 has 15 amino acids. In DNA, the CDR3 is TGTGCCAGCAGTACACTAGCGGGAAGTTACAATGAGCAGTTCTTC. It encodes CASSTLAGSYNEQFF. The complete variable domain, with remaining parts taken from reference TRBV7-8 and TRBJ2-1, reads GAGVSQSPRYKVAKRGQDVALRCDPISGHVSLFWYQQALGQGPEFLTYFQNEAQLDKSGLPSDRFFAERPEGSVSTLKIQRTQQEDSAVYLCASSTLAGSYNEQFFGPGTRLTVL.

Written as DNA, the CDR3 is TGTGCCAGCAGTCCGACTAGCGGGAGGGGGGGTGAGCAGTTCTTC. It specifies CASSPTSGRGGEQFF. The V and J genes are TRBV28 and TRBJ2-1; 14 bases line up with TRBD2. CDR1 is MDHEN and CDR2 is SYDVKM in the germline V gene. Losses at the gene ends were 5 bases for V and 9 bases for J; bases not matched to a gene: 6. This CDR3 spans 15 amino acids.